Sequencing of this TCR beta chain was carried out in a study of cytomegalovirus exposure and HLA in healthy donors. Study background: From HLA-typed donors, an early data release held 70 million to 95 million unique TCRs.

As to this clone: What it binds is not known.

Primers: 60 Vbeta forward and 13 Jbeta reverse. Clones were read by immunoSEQ multiplex PCR, and TCRdb kept only the in-frame ones, dropping some. The sample records 150,000 to 200,000 clones, around 80% being singletons. Overall study results and limits: Sequencing depth across donors, presence/absence analyses assumed, was roughly uniform. Being indistinguishable, some V segments were excluded, TRBV6-2 and TRBV6-3 among them.

The CDR3 runs to 15 residues. Losses at the gene ends were 5 bases for V and 4 bases for J; bases not matched to a gene: 9. Germline CDR1 is SEHNR and CDR2 is FQNEAQ (reference sequence). This receptor was taken from a man aged 18-30 years in good health and CMV-seronegative. The chain combines TRBV7-9 with TRBJ2-7, with 9 bases aligning to TRBD2. Sequenced material: PBMCs. CDR3 in amino acids: CASSPGVAGAYEQYF. The CDR3 bases are TGTGCCAGCAGCCCCGGGGTAGCGGGAGCTTACGAGCAGTACTTC.